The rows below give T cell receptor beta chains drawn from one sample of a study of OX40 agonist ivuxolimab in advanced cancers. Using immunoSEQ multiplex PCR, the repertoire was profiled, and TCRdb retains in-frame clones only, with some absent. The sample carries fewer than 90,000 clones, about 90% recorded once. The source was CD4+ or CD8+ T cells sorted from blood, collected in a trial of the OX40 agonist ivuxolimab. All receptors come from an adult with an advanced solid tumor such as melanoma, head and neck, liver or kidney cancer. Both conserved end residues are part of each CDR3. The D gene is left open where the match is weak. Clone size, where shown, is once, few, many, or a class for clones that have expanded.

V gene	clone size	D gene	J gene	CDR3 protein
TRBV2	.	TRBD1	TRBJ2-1	CATRGQGSEQFF
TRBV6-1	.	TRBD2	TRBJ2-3	CASSESGGLRYTQYF
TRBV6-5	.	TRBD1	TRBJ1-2	CASSYSSAAQGGGYTF
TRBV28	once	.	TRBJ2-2	CASSTGTFSTGELFF
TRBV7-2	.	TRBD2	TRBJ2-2	CASSAGTRGTGELFF
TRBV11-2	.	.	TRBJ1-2	CASSLEGYGYTF
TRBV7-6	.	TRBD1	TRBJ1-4	CASSSGTGNEKLFF
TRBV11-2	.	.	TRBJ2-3	CASSFVSSTDTQYF
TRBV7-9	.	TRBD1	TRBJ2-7	CASSPGQGPYEQYF
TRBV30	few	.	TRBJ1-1	CAWSGGLRAFF
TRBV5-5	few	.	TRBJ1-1	CASSLEVTEAFF
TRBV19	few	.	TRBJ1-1	CASRETWGTEAFF
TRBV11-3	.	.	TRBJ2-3	CAISGAAADTQYF
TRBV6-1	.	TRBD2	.	CASTREGTYEQYF
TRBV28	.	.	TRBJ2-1	CASSQYRASYNEQFF
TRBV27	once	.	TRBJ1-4	CASSVWATNEKLFF
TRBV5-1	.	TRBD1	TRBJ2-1	CASRPGTGGEQFF
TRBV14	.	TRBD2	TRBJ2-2	CASSLGTINTGELFF
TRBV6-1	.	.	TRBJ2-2	CASSEAVGGNTGELFF
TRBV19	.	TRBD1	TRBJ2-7	CASSTSHISRGPYEQYF
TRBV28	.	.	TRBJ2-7	CASSSPSPAYEQYF
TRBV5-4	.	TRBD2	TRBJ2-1	CASSLLAGGYNEQFF
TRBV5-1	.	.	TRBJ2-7	CASSLEATYHTYEQYF
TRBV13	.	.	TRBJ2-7	CASSLGSISYEQYF
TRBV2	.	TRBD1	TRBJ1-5	CASSPGQGSQPQHF
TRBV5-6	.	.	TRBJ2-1	CASSLGTSPYNEQFF
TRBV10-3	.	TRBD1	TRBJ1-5	CAISGQGDQPQHF
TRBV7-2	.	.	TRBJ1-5	CASSLAADQPQHF
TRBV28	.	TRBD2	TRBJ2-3	CASRPQGLAEYTDTQYF
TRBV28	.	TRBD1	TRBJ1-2	CASSLPDRNYGYTF
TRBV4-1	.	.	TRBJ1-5	CASSQDMGLKRLNQPQHF
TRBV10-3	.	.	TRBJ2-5	CAISWTIQETQYF
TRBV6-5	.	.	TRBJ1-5	CASSERVKPQHF
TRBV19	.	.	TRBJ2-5	CASSTDTARETQYF
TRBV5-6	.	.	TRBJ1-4	CASSPEAGTNEKLFF
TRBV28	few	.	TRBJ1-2	CASKGHILYGYTF
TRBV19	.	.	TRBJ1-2	CASSMVGFYGYTF
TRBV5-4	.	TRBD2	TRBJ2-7	CASSGGTSGTYEQYF
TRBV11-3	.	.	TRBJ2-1	CASSLSPLERYNEQFF
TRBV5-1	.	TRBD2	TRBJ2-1	CASKAGGAYNEQFF
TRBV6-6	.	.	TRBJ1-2	CASSFMGRVDGYTF
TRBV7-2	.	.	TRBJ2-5	CASSLVAVGGETQYF
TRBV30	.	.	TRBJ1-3	CAWKRSGNTIYF
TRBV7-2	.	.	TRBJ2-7	CASSLPQGYEQYF
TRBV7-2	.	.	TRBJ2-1	CASSSTRSSYNEQFF
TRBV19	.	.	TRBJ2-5	CASSMMTARETQYF
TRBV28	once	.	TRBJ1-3	CASSLMTWTTGNTIYF
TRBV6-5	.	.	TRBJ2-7	CASSYSKISYEQYF
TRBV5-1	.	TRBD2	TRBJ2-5	CASSLGLAVGETQYF
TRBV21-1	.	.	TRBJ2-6	CASTHPGQDLSGANVLTF
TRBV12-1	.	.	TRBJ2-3	CASSGRTSGRTDTQYF
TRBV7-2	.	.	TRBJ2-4	CASSFDGLILQYF
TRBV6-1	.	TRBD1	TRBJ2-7	CASRDNRGPTYEQYF
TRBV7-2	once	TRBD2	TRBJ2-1	CASSLNLLAGGIAEQFF
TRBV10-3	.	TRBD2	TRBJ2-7	CATSQGAGLAGYEQYF